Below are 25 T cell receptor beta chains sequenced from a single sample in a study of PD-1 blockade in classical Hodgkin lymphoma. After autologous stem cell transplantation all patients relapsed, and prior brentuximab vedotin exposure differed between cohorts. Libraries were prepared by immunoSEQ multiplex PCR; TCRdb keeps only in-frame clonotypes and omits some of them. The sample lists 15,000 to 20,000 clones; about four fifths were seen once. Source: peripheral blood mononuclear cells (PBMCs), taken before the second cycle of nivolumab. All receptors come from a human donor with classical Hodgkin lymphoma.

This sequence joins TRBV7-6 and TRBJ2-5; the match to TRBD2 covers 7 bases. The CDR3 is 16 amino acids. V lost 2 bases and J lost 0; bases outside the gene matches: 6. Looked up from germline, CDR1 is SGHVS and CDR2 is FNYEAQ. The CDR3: CASSLMWGGYQETQYF. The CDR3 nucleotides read TGTGCCAGCAGCTTAATGTGGGGGGGGTACCAAGAGACCCAGTACTTC.

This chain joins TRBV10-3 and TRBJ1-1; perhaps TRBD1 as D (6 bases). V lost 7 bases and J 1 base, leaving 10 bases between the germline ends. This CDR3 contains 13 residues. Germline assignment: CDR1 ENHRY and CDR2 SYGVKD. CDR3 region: CAINNRENTEAFF. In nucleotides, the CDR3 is TGTGCCATCAATAACAGGGAGAACACTGAAGCTTTCTTT.

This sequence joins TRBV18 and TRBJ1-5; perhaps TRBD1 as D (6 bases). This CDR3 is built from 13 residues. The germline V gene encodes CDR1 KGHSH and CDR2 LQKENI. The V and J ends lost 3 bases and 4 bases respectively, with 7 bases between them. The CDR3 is CASSPDRNQPQHF. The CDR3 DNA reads TGTGCCAGCTCACCTGACAGGAATCAGCCCCAGCATTTT. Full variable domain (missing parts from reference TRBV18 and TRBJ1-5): NAGVMQNPRHLVRRRGQEARLRCSPMKGHSHVYWYRQLPEEGLKFMVYLQKENIIDESGMPKERFSAEFPKEGPSILRIQQVVRGDSAAYFCASSPDRNQPQHFGDGTRLSIL.

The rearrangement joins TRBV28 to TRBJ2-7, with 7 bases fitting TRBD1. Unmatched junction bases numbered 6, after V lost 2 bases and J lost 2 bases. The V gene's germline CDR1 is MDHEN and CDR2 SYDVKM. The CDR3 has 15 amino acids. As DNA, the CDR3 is TGTGCCAGCAGTTTACTGTGGGACAGAGCCTACGAGCAGTACTTC. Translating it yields CASSLLWDRAYEQYF.

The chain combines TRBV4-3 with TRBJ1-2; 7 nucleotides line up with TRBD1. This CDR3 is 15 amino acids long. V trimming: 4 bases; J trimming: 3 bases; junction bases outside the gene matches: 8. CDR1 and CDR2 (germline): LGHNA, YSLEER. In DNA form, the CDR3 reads TGCGCCAGCAGCCCCTCCTACGGGACAGACTATGGCTACACCTTC. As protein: CASSPSYGTDYGYTF.

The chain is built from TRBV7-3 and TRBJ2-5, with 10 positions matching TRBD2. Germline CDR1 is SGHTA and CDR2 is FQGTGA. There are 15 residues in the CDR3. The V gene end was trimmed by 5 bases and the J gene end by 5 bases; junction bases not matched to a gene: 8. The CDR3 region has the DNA TGTGCCAGCAGCCCTAGCGGGGGAGGGTTGGAGACCCAGTACTTC. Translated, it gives CASSPSGGGLETQYF.

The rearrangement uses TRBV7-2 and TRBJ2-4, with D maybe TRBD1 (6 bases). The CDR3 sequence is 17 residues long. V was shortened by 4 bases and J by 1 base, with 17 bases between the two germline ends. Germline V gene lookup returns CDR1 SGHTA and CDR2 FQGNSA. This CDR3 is CASSSWTSQGAKNIQYF. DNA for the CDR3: TGTGCCAGCAGCTCCTGGACCTCTCAGGGGGCCAAAAACATTCAGTACTTC.

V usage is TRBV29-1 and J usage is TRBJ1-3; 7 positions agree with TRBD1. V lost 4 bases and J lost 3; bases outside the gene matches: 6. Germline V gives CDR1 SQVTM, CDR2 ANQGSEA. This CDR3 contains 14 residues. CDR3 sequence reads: CSVGQGAGGNTIYF. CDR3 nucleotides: TGCAGCGTTGGACAGGGAGCTGGTGGAAACACCATATATTTT.

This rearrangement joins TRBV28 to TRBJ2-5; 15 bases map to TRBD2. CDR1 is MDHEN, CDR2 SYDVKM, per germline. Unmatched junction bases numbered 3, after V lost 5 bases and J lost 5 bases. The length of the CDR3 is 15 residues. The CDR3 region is CASSGLAGGEETQYF. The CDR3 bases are TGTGCCAGCAGTGGACTAGCGGGGGGGGAGGAGACCCAGTACTTC.

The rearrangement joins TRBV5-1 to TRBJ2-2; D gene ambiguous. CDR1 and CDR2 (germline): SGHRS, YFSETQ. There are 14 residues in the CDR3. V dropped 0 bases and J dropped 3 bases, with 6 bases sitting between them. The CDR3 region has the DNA TGCGCCAGCAGCTTGGTAGCAGACACCGGGGAGCTGTTTTTT. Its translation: CASSLVADTGELFF.

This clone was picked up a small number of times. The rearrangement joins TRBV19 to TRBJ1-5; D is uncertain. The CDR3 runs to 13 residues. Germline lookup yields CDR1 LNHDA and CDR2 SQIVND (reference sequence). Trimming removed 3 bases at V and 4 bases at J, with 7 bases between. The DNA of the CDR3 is TGTGCCAGTAGTATTTCCGGGAATCAGCCCCAGCATTTT. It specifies CASSISGNQPQHF.

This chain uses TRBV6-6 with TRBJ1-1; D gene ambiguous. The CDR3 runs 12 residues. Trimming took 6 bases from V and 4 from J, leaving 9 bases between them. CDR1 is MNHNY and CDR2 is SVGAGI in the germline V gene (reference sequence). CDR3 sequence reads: CASRHPSTEAFF. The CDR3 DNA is TGTGCCAGCAGGCATCCTAGCACTGAAGCTTTCTTT.

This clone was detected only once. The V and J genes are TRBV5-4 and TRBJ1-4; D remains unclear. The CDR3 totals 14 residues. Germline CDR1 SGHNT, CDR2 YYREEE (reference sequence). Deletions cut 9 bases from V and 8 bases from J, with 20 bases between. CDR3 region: CATTASILGEKLFF. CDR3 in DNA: TGTGCCACCACGGCCAGCATCCTAGGGGAAAAACTGTTTTTT.

CDR3 amino acids: CASSPVTGSGNTIYF. The DNA of the CDR3 is TGTGCCAGCAGTCCGGTTACGGGCTCTGGAAACACCATATATTTT. The rearrangement joins TRBV6-6 to TRBJ1-3; D unresolved. Trimming shortened V by 5 bases and J by 0 bases, and 11 bases separated the two germline ends. The CDR3 is 15 amino acids. CDR1 is MNHNY and CDR2 is SVGAGI in the germline V gene (reference sequence).

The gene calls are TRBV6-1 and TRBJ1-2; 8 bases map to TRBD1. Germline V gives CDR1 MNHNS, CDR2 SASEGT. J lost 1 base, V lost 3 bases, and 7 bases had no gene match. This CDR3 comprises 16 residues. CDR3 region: CASSETLTGVNYGYTF. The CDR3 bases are TGTGCCAGCAGTGAGACCCTGACAGGGGTTAACTATGGCTACACCTTC.

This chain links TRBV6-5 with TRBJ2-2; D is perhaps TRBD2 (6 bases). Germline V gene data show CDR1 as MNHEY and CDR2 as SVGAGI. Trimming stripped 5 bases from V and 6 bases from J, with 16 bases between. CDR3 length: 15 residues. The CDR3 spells CASSLDYPAAGELFF. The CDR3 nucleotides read TGTGCCAGCAGTCTGGACTACCCGGCGGCCGGGGAGCTGTTTTTT.

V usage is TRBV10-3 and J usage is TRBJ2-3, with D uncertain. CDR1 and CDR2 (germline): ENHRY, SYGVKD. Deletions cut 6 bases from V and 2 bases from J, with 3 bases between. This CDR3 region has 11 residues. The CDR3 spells CAISDTDTQYF. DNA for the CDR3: TGTGCCATCAGCGACACAGATACGCAGTATTTT.

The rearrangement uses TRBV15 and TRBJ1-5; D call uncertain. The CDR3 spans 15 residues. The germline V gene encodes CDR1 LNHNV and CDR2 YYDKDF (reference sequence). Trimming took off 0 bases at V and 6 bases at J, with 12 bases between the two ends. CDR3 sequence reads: CATSRDLEGGQPQHF. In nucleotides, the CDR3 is TGTGCCACCAGCAGAGATCTGGAGGGTGGTCAGCCCCAGCATTTT.

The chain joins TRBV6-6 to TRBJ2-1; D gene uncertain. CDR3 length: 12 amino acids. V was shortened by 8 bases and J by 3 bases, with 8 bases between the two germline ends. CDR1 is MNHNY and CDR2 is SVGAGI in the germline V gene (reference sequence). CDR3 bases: TGTGCCAGCGGTAGCTACTACAATGAGCAGTTCTTC. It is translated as CASGSYYNEQFF.

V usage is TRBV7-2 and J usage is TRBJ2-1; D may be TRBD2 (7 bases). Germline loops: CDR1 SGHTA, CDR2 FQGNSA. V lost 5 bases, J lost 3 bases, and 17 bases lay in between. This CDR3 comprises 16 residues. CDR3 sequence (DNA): TGTGCCAGCAGCCCGGGGGGCGGGGGACACTACAATGAGCAGTTCTTC. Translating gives CASSPGGGGHYNEQFF.

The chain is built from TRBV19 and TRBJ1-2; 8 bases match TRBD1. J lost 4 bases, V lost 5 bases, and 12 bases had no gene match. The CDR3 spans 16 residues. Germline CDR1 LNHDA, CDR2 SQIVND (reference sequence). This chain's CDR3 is CASSLLLQGAGYGYTF. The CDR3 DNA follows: TGTGCCAGTAGTCTACTCTTGCAGGGGGCTGGCTATGGCTACACCTTC.

The CDR3 protein is CASSEAVEITEAFF. In DNA form, the CDR3 reads TGTGCCAGCAGTGAAGCAGTGGAGATTACTGAAGCTTTCTTT. This chain connects TRBV6-1 to TRBJ1-1; D remains ambiguous. Germline assignment: CDR1 MNHNS and CDR2 SASEGT. CDR3 length: 14 residues. The V and J ends lost 0 bases and 5 bases respectively, with 10 bases between them.

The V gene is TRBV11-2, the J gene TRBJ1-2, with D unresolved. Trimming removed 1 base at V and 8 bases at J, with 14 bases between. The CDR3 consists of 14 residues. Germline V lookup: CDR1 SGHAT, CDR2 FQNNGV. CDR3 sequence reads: CASSLGVGRGGYTF. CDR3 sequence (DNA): TGTGCCAGCAGCTTAGGAGTCGGACGAGGGGGCTACACCTTC.

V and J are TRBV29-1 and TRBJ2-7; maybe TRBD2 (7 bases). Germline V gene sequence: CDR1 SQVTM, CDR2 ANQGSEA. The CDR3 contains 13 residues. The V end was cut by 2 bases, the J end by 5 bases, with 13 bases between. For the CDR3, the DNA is TGCAGCGTTGAATTGCAGGGGAGGGACGAGCAGTACTTC. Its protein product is CSVELQGRDEQYF.

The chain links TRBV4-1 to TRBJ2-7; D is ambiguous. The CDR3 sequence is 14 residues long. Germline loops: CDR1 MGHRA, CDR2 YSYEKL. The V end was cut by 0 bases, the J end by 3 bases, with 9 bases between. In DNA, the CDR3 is TGCGCCAGCAGCCAAGACCATTCGGTCTACGAGCAGTACTTC. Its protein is CASSQDHSVYEQYF.